This TCR beta chain derives from a study of cytomegalovirus exposure and HLA in healthy donors. Measured with immunoSEQ multiplex PCR; TCRdb has only the in-frame clones, and not every one. In the table there are about 180,000 clones, roughly 85% of which are singletons. The donors belonged to the roughly 120-subject validation cohort, separate from the 666-subject first cohort. This CDR3 region has 14 residues. Per the germline V gene, CDR1 is MDHEN and CDR2 is SYDVKM. With V trimmed by 6 bases and J by 9 bases, 7 bases remained unmatched. The chain links TRBV28 to TRBJ2-1; 11 bases map to TRBD1. The receptor's source is a man between 18 and 35 years old in good health and CMV-seropositive. The sequenced sample consisted of PBMCs. CDR3 region: CASRAPGQGGEQFF. CDR3 nucleotides: TGTGCCAGCAGGGCACCGGGACAGGGGGGTGAGCAGTTCTTC.